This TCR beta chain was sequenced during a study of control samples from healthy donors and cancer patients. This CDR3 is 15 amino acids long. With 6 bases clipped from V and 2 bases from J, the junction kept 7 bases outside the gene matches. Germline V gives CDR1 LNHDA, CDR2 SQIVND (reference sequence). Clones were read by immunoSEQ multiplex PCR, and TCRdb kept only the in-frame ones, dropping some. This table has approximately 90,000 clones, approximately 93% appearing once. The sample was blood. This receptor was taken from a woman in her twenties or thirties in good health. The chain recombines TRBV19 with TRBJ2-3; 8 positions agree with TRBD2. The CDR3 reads CASRNERELTDTQYF. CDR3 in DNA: TGTGCCAGTAGGAATGAGCGGGAGCTCACAGATACGCAGTATTTT. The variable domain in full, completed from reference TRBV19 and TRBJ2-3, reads DGGITQSPKYLFRKEGQNVTLSCEQNLNHDAMYWYRQDPGQGLRLIYYSQIVNDFQKGDIAEGYSVSREKKESFPLTVTSAQKNPTAFYLCASRNERELTDTQYFGPGTRLTVL.